This TCR beta chain is drawn from a study of identical twins. The sample holds a few counts of this clonotype. Its target is not known. Study-wide points: Modelling approaches yielded underestimates of out-of-frame TCR alpha sharing between monozygotic twins.

A universal primer binding site was introduced by template switching. The final cDNA contained unique molecular identifiers. MiXCR, applied by TCRdb to the 5' RACE reads, yields one record per CDR3 protein. The sample has roughly 1,500,000 distinct CDR3 sequences, around 29% seen once. The donors were all healthy and Caucasian. What was sequenced was cord blood. The clonotype was recovered from a newborn girl in good health.

This CDR3 is CASSSAPRGNQPQHF. CDR3 in DNA: TGTGCCAGCAGTTCGGCCCCCCGGGGCAATCAGCCCCAGCATTTT. The chain joins TRBV7-2 to TRBJ1-5; the D is unclear. V was cut by 6 bases and J by 2 bases, with 14 bases left in between. Germline V CDR1 and CDR2: SGHTA, FQGNSA. This CDR3 spans 15 amino acids.